Here is one T cell receptor (beta chain) with its context. TCRdb re-analysed the RACE reads in MiXCR, keeping a single row per CDR3 protein. The table has 35,000 to 50,000 distinct CDR3 sequences, 9.5% to 10% seen once. Germline V gene lookup returns CDR1 SGHRS and CDR2 YFSETQ. This CDR3 has 14 amino acids. With 1 base removed from V and 5 bases from J, the gap between germline ends came to 13 bases. Noted time point: patch test 2, 6 weeks after DPC sensitization. Treatment given: therapeutic diphenylcyclopropenone sensitization with weekly scalp DPC. Someone pulled total RNA out of unfractionated whole blood. Those who donated were patients with alopecia, 18 to 70 years of age, and suitable for DPC. This sample stems from a study of human T cells and chemical hapten exposure.

The TCR comes from a woman under 40 with alopecia areata. Some clones in this sample may be carry-over from other donors' samples. The input for sequencing was whole blood, taken in connection with sensitization to the hapten diphenylcyclopropenone (DPC). J is TRBJ2-7 and V is TRBV5-1, with D perhaps TRBD1 or TRBD2 (6 bases each). The CDR3 sequence is CASSLQQGGNEQYF. The CDR3 DNA follows: TGCGCCAGCAGCTTGCAACAGGGAGGCAACGAGCAGTACTTC.